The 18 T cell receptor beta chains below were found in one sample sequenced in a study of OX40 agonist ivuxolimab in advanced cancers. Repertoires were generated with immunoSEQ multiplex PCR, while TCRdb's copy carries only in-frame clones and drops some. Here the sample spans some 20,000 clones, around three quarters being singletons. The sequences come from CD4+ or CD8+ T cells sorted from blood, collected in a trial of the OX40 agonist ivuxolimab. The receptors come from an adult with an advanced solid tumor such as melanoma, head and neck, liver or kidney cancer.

In DNA, the CDR3 is TGTGCCAGCACCCAGGGGCGGGGGAATCCCTCTTACAATGAGCAGTTCTTC. Amino acids: CASTQGRGNPSYNEQFF. The V call is TRBV27, the J call TRBJ2-1, with D perhaps TRBD2 (7 bases). Germline CDR1 is MNHEY and CDR2 is SMNVEV (reference sequence). V was pared by 7 bases and J by 4 bases, with 23 bases between. The CDR3 has 17 amino acids.

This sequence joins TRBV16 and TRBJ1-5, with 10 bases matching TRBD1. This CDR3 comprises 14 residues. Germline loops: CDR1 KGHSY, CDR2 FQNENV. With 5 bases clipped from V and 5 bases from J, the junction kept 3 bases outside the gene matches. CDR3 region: CASSGTGAHQPQHF. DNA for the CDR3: TGTGCCAGCAGCGGGACAGGGGCACATCAGCCCCAGCATTTT.

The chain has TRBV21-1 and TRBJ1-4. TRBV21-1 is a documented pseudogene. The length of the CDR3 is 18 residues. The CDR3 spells CASSKIGDSFPTNEKLFF. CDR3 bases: TGTGCCAGCAGCAAAATCGGGGATTCCTTTCCAACTAATGAAAAACTGTTTTTT.

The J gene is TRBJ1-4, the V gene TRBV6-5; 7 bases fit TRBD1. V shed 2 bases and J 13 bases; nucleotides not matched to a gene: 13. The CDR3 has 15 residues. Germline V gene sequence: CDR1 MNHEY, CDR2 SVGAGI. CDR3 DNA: TGTGCCAGCAGTTACGGGGGAGGGACAGCCGGAGTACTGTTTTTT. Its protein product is CASSYGGGTAGVLFF.

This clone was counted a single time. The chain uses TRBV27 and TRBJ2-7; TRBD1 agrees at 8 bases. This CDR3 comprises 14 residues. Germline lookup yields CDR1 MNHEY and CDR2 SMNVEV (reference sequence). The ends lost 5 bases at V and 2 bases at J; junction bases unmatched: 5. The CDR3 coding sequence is TGTGCCAGCAGTATTCAGGGGGCGGCCTACGAGCAGTACTTC. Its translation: CASSIQGAAYEQYF.

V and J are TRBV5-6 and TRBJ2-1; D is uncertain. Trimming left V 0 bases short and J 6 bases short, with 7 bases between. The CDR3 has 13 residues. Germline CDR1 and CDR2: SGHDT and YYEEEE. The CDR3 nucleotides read TGTGCCAGCAGCTTGGAGCCGGGCAATGAGCAGTTCTTC. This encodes CASSLEPGNEQFF.

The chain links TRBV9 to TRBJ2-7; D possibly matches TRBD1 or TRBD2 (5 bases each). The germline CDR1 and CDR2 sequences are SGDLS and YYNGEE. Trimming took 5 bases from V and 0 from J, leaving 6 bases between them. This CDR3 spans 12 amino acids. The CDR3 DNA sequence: TGTGCCAGCAGGGGGGACTCCTACGAGCAGTACTTC. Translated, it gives CASRGDSYEQYF.

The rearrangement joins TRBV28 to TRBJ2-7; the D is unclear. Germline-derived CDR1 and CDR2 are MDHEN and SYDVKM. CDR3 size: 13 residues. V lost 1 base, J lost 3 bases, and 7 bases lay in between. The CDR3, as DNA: TGTGCCAGCAGTTTATTTCGGGTCTACGAGCAGTACTTC. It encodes CASSLFRVYEQYF.

The CDR3 nucleotides are TGTGCCAGCAGAAGTACAGGGAACATTCAGTACTTC. It codes for CASRSTGNIQYF. The V gene is TRBV2, the J gene TRBJ2-4, with a possible D match to TRBD1 (6 bases). In germline, CDR1 is SNHLY, CDR2 FYNNEI. The germline V and J ends were trimmed by 6 bases and 7 bases, with 10 bases remaining between them. The CDR3 has 12 amino acids.

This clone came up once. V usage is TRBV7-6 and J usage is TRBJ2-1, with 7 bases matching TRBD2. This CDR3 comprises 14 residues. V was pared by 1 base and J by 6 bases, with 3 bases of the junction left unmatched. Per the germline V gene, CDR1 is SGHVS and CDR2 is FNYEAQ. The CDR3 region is CASSLERDLNEQFF. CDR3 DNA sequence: TGTGCCAGCAGCTTAGAGCGGGATCTCAATGAGCAGTTCTTC.

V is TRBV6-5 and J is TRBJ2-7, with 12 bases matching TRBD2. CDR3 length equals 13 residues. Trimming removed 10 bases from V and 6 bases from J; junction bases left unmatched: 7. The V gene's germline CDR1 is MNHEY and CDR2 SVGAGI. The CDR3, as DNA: TGTGCCACCCTGGGACTAGCGGGTGGCGAGCAGTACTTC. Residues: CATLGLAGGEQYF.

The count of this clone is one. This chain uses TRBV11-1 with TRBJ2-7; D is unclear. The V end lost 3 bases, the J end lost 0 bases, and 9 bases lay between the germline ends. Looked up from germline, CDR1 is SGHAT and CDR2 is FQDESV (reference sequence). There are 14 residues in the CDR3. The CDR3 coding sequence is TGTGCCAGCAGCTTTGTAGGCACCTCCTACGAGCAGTACTTC. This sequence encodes CASSFVGTSYEQYF.

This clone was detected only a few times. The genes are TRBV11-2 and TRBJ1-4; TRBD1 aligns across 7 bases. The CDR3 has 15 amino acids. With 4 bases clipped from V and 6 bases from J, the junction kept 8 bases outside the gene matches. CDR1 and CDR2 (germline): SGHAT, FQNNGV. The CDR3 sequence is CASSSQGGEDEKLFF. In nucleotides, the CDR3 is TGTGCCAGCAGCTCTCAAGGGGGCGAGGATGAAAAACTGTTTTTT.

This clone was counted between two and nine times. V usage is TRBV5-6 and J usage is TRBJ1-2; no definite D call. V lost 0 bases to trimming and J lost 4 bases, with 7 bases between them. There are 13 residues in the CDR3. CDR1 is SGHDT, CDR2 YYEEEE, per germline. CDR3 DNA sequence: TGTGCCAGCAGCTTGGGAAGCCTCTATGGCTACACCTTC. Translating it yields CASSLGSLYGYTF.

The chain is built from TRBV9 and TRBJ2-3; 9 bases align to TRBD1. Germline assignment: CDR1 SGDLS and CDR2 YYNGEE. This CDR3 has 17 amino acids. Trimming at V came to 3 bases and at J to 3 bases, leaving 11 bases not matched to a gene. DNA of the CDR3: TGTGCCAGCAGCGCTTCCGGGACAGGGTTGCTTACAGATACGCAGTATTTT. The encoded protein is CASSASGTGLLTDTQYF.

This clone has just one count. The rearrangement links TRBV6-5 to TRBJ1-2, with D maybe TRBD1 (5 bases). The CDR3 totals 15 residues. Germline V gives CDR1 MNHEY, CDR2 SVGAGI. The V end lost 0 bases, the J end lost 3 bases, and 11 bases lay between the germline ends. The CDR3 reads CASSYSRTGDYGYTF. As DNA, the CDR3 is TGTGCCAGCAGTTACTCGAGGACGGGGGACTATGGCTACACCTTC.

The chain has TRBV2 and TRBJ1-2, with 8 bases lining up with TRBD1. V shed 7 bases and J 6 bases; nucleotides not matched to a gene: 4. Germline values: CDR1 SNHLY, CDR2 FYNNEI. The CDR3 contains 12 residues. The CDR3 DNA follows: TGTGCCAGCATAGGACAGGGTGATGGCTACACCTTC. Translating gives CASIGQGDGYTF.

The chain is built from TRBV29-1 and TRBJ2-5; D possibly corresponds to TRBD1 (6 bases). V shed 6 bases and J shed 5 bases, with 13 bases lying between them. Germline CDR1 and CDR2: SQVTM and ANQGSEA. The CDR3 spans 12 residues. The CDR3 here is CSVIQGGETQYF. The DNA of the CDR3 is TGCAGCGTCATACAGGGTGGGGAGACCCAGTACTTC.